One TCR beta chain is described in this entry. The data derive from a study of T-cell reconstitution after alpha-beta-depleted transplantation in children. Germline CDR1 is DFQATT and CDR2 is SNEGSKA (reference sequence). The CDR3 length is 14 residues. V dropped 4 bases and J dropped 3 bases, with 13 bases sitting between them. Unique molecular identifiers were incorporated when the TCRbeta library was constructed. TCRdb itself ran the PCR reads through MiXCR, one entry per CDR3 protein. The sample shows around 600,000 distinct CDR3 sequences, approximately 10% of them seen only once. The chain has TRBV20-1 and TRBJ1-5; tentative D call: TRBD1 (6 bases). Sequencing was performed on PBMCs from the stem cell graft donor, taken from the stem cell graft. This TCR derives from a human donor who donated a stem cell graft to a child with acute myeloid leukemia. CDR3 bases: TGCAGTGCTACGATGGACAGCTTCAATCAGCCCCAGCATTTT. It codes for CSATMDSFNQPQHF.